The sequence of this T cell receptor (beta chain) was determined in a study of blood T cell repertoires in COVID-19. Looking at the study overall: The United States, Italy and Spain supplied acute and convalescent COVID-19 samples. T cells, B-cell-depleted T cells, or PBMCs provided the cDNA or gDNA that served as material.

In the source study's methods: Amplification from reference gene primers served as the basis for estimated nucleated cell counts. Profiling relied on immunoSEQ multiplex PCR, and the TCRdb table lists in-frame clones only, not all of them. The V and J calls and clone size were taken over from that table, and D and trimming were inferred from the DNA. The table lists about 140,000 clones, more than 65% of them singletons. Sequenced: peripheral blood. This sequence was found in a man aged 60 to 75 with active or convalescent COVID-19.

The CDR3 spells CASSSQGDYNSPLHF. CDR3 bases: TGTGCCAGCTCATCCCAGGGGGACTATAATTCACCCCTCCACTTT. The chain combines TRBV18 with TRBJ1-6, with 7 bases aligning to TRBD1. Looked up from germline, CDR1 is KGHSH and CDR2 is LQKENI. The J segment lost 3 bases and the V segment lost 5 bases, leaving 4 bases of the junction unmatched. The CDR3 runs to 15 residues.